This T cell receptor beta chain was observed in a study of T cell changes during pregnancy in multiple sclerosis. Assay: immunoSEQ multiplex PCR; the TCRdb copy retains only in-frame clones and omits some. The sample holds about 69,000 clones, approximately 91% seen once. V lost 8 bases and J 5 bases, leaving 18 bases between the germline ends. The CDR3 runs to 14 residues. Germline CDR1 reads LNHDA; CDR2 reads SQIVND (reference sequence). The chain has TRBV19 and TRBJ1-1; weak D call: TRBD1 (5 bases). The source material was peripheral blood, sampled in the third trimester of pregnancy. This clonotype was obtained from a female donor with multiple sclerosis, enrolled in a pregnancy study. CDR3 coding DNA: TGTGCCAGTTGGGGGGGGACCGGGGGAACTGAAGCTTTCTTT. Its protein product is CASWGGTGGTEAFF.